This T cell receptor beta chain was captured by sequencing in a study of blood T cells in healthy people across ages. On the study more broadly: Capture by template switching was about one barcoded beta molecule per two T cells. Notes on the study in general: Total diversity from one million sequenced T cells was likely underestimated.

Remarks on this clonotype: Antigen: not known.

V lost 0 bases to trimming and J lost 12 bases; unmatched junction nucleotides: 13. The CDR3 covers 16 residues. Germline CDR1 reads DFQATT; CDR2 reads SNEGSKA (reference sequence). With a J-beta primer mix and a sample-barcoded 5' primer, a second PCR ran roughly 6 to 11 cycles. TCRdb recomputed calls from the 5' RACE reads with MiXCR, one row per CDR3 protein. The table lists 650,000 to 950,000 distinct CDR3 sequences, about 42% of them singletons. The clonotype comes from a man aged 55 to 69 in good health. The sequencing input was blood. This chain links TRBV20-1 with TRBJ1-6, with 8 positions matching TRBD1. CDR3 sequence reads: CSARDLRPTGARPLHF. CDR3 bases: TGCAGTGCTAGAGATCTAAGGCCGACAGGGGCTAGACCCCTCCACTTT.